The 16 T cell receptor beta chains in this list originate from one sample, sequenced in a study of cytomegalovirus exposure and HLA in healthy donors. Both 60 Vbeta primers and 13 Jbeta primers went into the PCR. Generated by immunoSEQ multiplex PCR, the TCRdb table keeps only in-frame clones and is missing some. The sample lists about 82,000 clones, approximately 64% occurring once. The sequenced material came from PBMCs. The origin of the receptors is a woman aged 45 to 65 in good health and CMV-seropositive.

The chain links TRBV28 to TRBJ2-4, with D possibly matching TRBD1 (5 bases). The CDR3 length is 15 residues. The V end lost 2 bases, the J end lost 8 bases, and 16 bases lay between the germline ends. Germline assignment: CDR1 MDHEN and CDR2 SYDVKM. CDR3 coding DNA: TGTGCCAGCAGTTTAAGACAGCGCCCCTTGGACATTCAGTACTTC. It is translated as CASSLRQRPLDIQYF.

The CDR3 reads CASSPGGRSTRYEQYF. The CDR3 coding sequence is TGTGCCAGCAGCCCGGGGGGACGGAGTACACGCTACGAGCAGTACTTC. The chain has TRBV7-2 and TRBJ2-7; TRBD2 matches 7 bases. V trimming: 5 bases; J trimming: 3 bases; junction bases outside the gene matches: 13. CDR1 and CDR2 (germline): SGHTA, FQGNSA. This CDR3 has 16 amino acids. Full variable domain (rest looked up from reference TRBV7-2 and TRBJ2-7): GAGVSQSPSNKVTEKGKDVELRCDPISGHTALYWYRQSLGQGLEFLIYFQGNSAPDKSGLPSDRFSAERTGGSVSTLTIQRTQQEDSAVYLCASSPGGRSTRYEQYFGPGTRLTVT.

This clone was recorded a few times. An end of the junction differs from the germline gene, which may be a read error. The genes are TRBV7-3 and TRBJ1-1; 9 nucleotides line up with TRBD1. The CDR3 is 14 amino acids. Germline V gene lookup returns CDR1 SGHTA and CDR2 FQGTGA. The CDR3 loop is CASSLTGGFTEAFF. For the CDR3, the DNA is TGTGCCAGCAGCCTAACAGGGGGCTTCACTGAAGCTTTCTTT.

This chain links TRBV14 with TRBJ2-5; 7 nucleotides match TRBD2. This CDR3 is built from 14 residues. Germline V gene sequence: CDR1 SGHDN, CDR2 FVKESK. Losses at the gene ends were 8 bases for V and 5 bases for J; bases not matched to a gene: 11. CDR3 sequence: CASGSGTTRETQYF. The CDR3 DNA follows: TGTGCCAGCGGGTCTGGGACTACGCGGGAGACCCAGTACTTC.

The chain links TRBV9 to TRBJ1-2; tentative D call: TRBD1 (5 bases). Trimming removed 0 bases at V and 8 bases at J, with 17 bases between. Per germline, CDR1 SGDLS and CDR2 YYNGEE. This CDR3 region has 15 residues. The CDR3 DNA is TGTGCCAGCAGCGTAGATTCCGGGGGGGGGAAAGGCTACACCTTC. Its protein product is CASSVDSGGGKGYTF.

This chain joins TRBV7-8 and TRBJ2-1; TRBD2 matches 8 bases. Germline trimming cut 0 bases from V and 8 bases from J; bases unmatched to any gene: 9. CDR3 length: 16 amino acids. The germline V gene has CDR1 SGHVS and CDR2 FQNEAQ. The CDR3, as DNA: TGTGCCAGCAGCTTAGCGCTCGGGGGGGCCGCCCATGAGCAGTTCTTC. It encodes CASSLALGGAAHEQFF.

The V call is TRBV6-1, the J call TRBJ2-2; 11 nucleotides match TRBD2. The CDR3 has 17 amino acids. Germline V gene data show CDR1 as MNHNS and CDR2 as SASEGT. The V gene end was trimmed by 4 bases and the J gene end by 0 bases; junction bases not matched to a gene: 4. CDR3 region: CASSAELAGANTGELFF. CDR3 in DNA: TGTGCCAGCAGTGCTGAACTAGCGGGGGCGAACACCGGGGAGCTGTTTTTT.

This rearrangement joins TRBV30 to TRBJ2-1, with 9 nucleotides matching TRBD2. Germline CDR1 reads GTSNPN; CDR2 reads SVGIG (reference sequence). V shed 2 bases, J shed 9 bases, and the junction held 8 bases outside the gene matches. This CDR3 is built from 14 residues. In nucleotides, the CDR3 is TGTGCCTGGAGTCCACTAGCGGGCCCTAGTGAGCAGTTCTTC. Translation: CAWSPLAGPSEQFF.

The chain joins TRBV10-2 to TRBJ1-1; TRBD1 is a possible D gene (5 bases). This CDR3 is 14 amino acids long. Germline V gene sequence: CDR1 WSHSY, CDR2 SAAADI. Trimming removed 8 bases at V and 5 bases at J, with 18 bases between. Here the CDR3 DNA reads TGCGCCAGCCTGGTGGCGGGGGTGCAAACTGAAGCTTTCTTT. Translated, it gives CASLVAGVQTEAFF.

V is TRBV11-2 and J is TRBJ2-2; 11 bases are a match to TRBD2. V lost 3 bases to trimming and J lost 4 bases; unmatched junction nucleotides: 4. The CDR3 contains 16 residues. Looked up from germline, CDR1 is SGHAT and CDR2 is FQNNGV. CDR3: CASSFISGGATGELFF. The CDR3 DNA reads as TGTGCCAGCAGCTTTATTAGCGGGGGGGCCACCGGGGAGCTGTTTTTT.

CDR3 coding DNA: TGTGCCAGCAGTTTGGGACAGCCACGCTACACCTTC. This encodes CASSLGQPRYTF. The chain couples TRBV28 to TRBJ1-2, with 7 positions matching TRBD1. Germline V CDR1 and CDR2: MDHEN, SYDVKM. The CDR3 loop spans 12 amino acids. After removal of 3 bases from V and 9 bases from J, the junction contained 4 bases not matched to a gene.

This clone was picked up many times. The J gene is TRBJ2-1, the V gene TRBV19; weak D call: TRBD1 (5 bases). V lost 5 bases to trimming and J lost 4 bases, with 9 bases between them. The CDR3 length is 13 residues. Looked up from germline, CDR1 is LNHDA and CDR2 is SQIVND (reference sequence). The CDR3 region is CASSLTGYNEQFF. The CDR3, as DNA: TGTGCCAGTAGTCTCACAGGTTACAATGAGCAGTTCTTC.

This clone was counted between two and nine times. This sequence joins TRBV10-3 and TRBJ1-1; 7 nucleotides align to TRBD1. This CDR3 spans 14 amino acids. V was pared by 9 bases and J by 4 bases, with 11 bases of the junction left unmatched. The germline gives CDR1 ENHRY, CDR2 SYGVKD. CDR3 nucleotide sequence: TGTGCCATAGGGGGCGATAAGGCGGGCACTGAAGCTTTCTTT. Its translation: CAIGGDKAGTEAFF.

The CDR3 loop is CASSRETGGYTEAFF. In DNA form, the CDR3 reads TGTGCCAGCAGCAGAGAGACAGGGGGCTACACTGAAGCTTTCTTT. The J gene is TRBJ1-1, the V gene TRBV5-5; 10 nucleotides line up with TRBD1. Germline V gene lookup returns CDR1 SGHKS and CDR2 YYEKEE (reference sequence). The CDR3 has 15 amino acids. V gave up 4 bases and J gave up 3 bases; unmatched junction bases: 6.

This clone was observed a handful of times. The chain carries TRBV19 and TRBJ2-1, with a possible D match to TRBD1 (6 bases). V lost 7 bases, J lost 4 bases, and 11 bases lay in between. Germline V CDR1 and CDR2: LNHDA, SQIVND (reference sequence). This CDR3 is 13 amino acids long. The CDR3 is CASNPTGYNEQFF. The CDR3, as DNA: TGTGCCAGTAACCCGACAGGATACAATGAGCAGTTCTTC.

The rearrangement uses TRBV28 and TRBJ1-2; TRBD1 matches 7 bases. The V gene's germline CDR1 is MDHEN and CDR2 SYDVKM. The CDR3 contains 11 residues. V was pared by 6 bases and J by 7 bases, with 2 bases of the junction left unmatched. The CDR3 DNA reads TGTGCCAGCAGGACAGGGTTTGGCTACACCTTC. As protein: CASRTGFGYTF.